What follows are 28 T cell receptor beta chains derived from one specimen sequenced in a study of blood T cells in healthy people across ages (dated by TCRdb to between 2015 and 2017). Library preparation was by 5' RACE. The sequencer was an Illumina HiSeq 2500. A second PCR of roughly 7 to 11 cycles was performed with a sample-barcoded 5' primer and a J-beta primer mix. TCRdb applied fastp at Q25 and MiXCR to the public reads, then kept only in-frame beta chains. Rows merge per CDR3 protein into single entries with the most common DNA and genes. The sample contains 650,000 to 800,000 distinct CDR3 sequences, 40% to 50% of them found a single time. The ten top clones hold roughly 19% of the sample. Material: blood. The receptors originated from a man aged 60 to 75 in good health.

V and J are TRBV4-1 and TRBJ2-3; TRBD2 matches 7 bases. After removal of 2 bases from V and 2 bases from J, the junction contained 4 bases not matched to a gene. The CDR3 runs 15 residues. Germline V gene lookup returns CDR1 MGHRA and CDR2 YSYEKL. The CDR3, as DNA: TGCGCCAGCAGCCAAACCGCGGGGGACACAGATACGCAGTATTTT. Translated, it gives CASSQTAGDTDTQYF.

This chain links TRBV6-5 with TRBJ2-5, with D perhaps TRBD1 (6 bases). The V end lost 8 bases, the J end lost 11 bases, and 18 bases lay between the germline ends. Per germline, CDR1 MNHEY and CDR2 SVGAGI. This CDR3 has 12 residues. CDR3 nucleotides: TGTGCCAGCGGTACAGGGTACGGGGAGCAGTACTTC. Translating gives CASGTGYGEQYF.

The chain couples TRBV12-3 or TRBV12-4 to TRBJ1-6; 7 bases are a match to TRBD1. The V segment lost 5 bases and the J segment 4 bases; nucleotides outside the gene matches: 11. The CDR3 consists of 17 residues. The CDR3 spells CASSPITGDTYNSPLHF. Written as DNA, the CDR3 is TGTGCCAGCAGTCCGATAACAGGGGACACTTATAATTCACCCCTCCACTTT.

The chain carries TRBV29-1 and TRBJ2-1, with TRBD2 matching 15 bases. The CDR3 loop spans 17 amino acids. V lost 5 bases, J lost 2 bases, and 7 bases stayed unmatched. Germline loops: CDR1 SQVTM, CDR2 ANQGSEA. The CDR3 loop reads CSVRGLAGGPAYNEQFF. CDR3 in DNA: TGCAGCGTTAGGGGACTAGCGGGGGGTCCGGCCTACAATGAGCAGTTCTTC.

The CDR3 region has the DNA TGCAGTGCTGGTGGTCAAGGGCTTGAGACCCAGTACTTC. Protein product: CSAGGQGLETQYF. The chain carries TRBV20-1 and TRBJ2-5, with D uncertain. Germline V CDR1 and CDR2: DFQATT, SNEGSKA (reference sequence). V was clipped by 5 bases and J by 5 bases, with 15 bases between them. The length of the CDR3 is 13 residues.

This clonotype was counted between two and nine times. The V and J genes are TRBV4-3 and TRBJ2-1, with D possibly matching TRBD1 (6 bases). The V end lost 0 bases, the J end lost 2 bases, and 17 bases lay between the germline ends. CDR1 is LGHNA and CDR2 is YSLEER in the germline V gene. CDR3 size: 18 residues. The CDR3 nucleotides are TGCGCCAGCAGCCAAGATGGGGGCCTTACCGGGCCCTACAATGAGCAGTTCTTC. It is translated as CASSQDGGLTGPYNEQFF.

The genes are TRBV21-1 and TRBJ2-5. Judging by the DNA end, TRBJ2-7 fits better; the J call may be wrong. TRBV21-1 is annotated as a pseudogene. The CDR3 is 12 amino acids. The CDR3 coding sequence is TGTGCCAGCAGCAGATGGGGTGGCGAGCAGTACTTC. Its translation is CASSRWGGEQYF.

This clonotype was found a few times. The J gene is TRBJ2-7, the V gene TRBV2; D perhaps matches TRBD2 (6 bases). Germline V gene lookup returns CDR1 SNHLY and CDR2 FYNNEI. This CDR3 is 14 amino acids long. The V end was cut by 6 bases, the J end by 2 bases, with 14 bases between. The CDR3 spells CASSRRREPYEQYF. The CDR3, as DNA: TGTGCCAGCAGCAGAAGACGGGAGCCCTACGAGCAGTACTTC.

V usage is TRBV4-1 and J usage is TRBJ2-5; 7 bases are a match to TRBD2. The CDR3 is made up of 14 amino acids. In germline, CDR1 is MGHRA, CDR2 YSYEKL. V dropped 1 base and J dropped 2; count of bases not matched to a gene: 1. CDR3 sequence: CASSQGTSQETQYF. CDR3 in DNA: TGCGCCAGCAGCCAAGGGACTAGTCAAGAGACCCAGTACTTC.

The DNA of the CDR3 is TGCAGTGCTAGAGACGGGGTCGGCAATCAGCCCCAGCATTTT. It translates to CSARDGVGNQPQHF. This chain links TRBV20-1 with TRBJ1-5; D call uncertain. The germline gives CDR1 DFQATT, CDR2 SNEGSKA (reference sequence). CDR3 size: 14 residues. The V end lost 0 bases, the J end lost 2 bases, and 8 bases lay between the germline ends.

This chain links TRBV5-4 with TRBJ2-7, with 7 bases fitting TRBD1. Germline-derived CDR1 and CDR2 are SGHNT and YYREEE (reference sequence). V lost 4 bases, J lost 3 bases, and 4 bases stayed unmatched. This CDR3 is 13 amino acids long. The CDR3 here is CASSGDSLYEQYF. CDR3 DNA sequence: TGTGCCAGCAGCGGGGACAGCCTCTACGAGCAGTACTTC.

This clonotype was found a few times. The chain is built from TRBV7-9 and TRBJ1-2; D possibly corresponds to TRBD1 (6 bases). The CDR3 runs to 13 residues. Germline V gene sequence: CDR1 SEHNR, CDR2 FQNEAQ (reference sequence). The ends were cut back, 8 bases at V and 8 bases at J, with 18 bases in the middle. CDR3 amino acids: CASGLGGHDGYTF. In DNA form, the CDR3 reads TGTGCCAGCGGTTTGGGGGGGCATGACGGCTACACCTTC.

The chain couples TRBV7-3 to TRBJ2-6; the D is unclear. This CDR3 region has 15 residues. The germline CDR1 and CDR2 sequences are SGHTA and FQGTGA. V dropped 0 bases and J dropped 4 bases, with 7 bases sitting between them. CDR3 amino acids: CASSLTGLGANVLTF. The CDR3, as DNA: TGTGCCAGCAGCTTAACAGGGTTAGGGGCCAACGTCCTGACTTTC.

The table lists this clonotype with many counts. Here the CDR3 DNA reads TGCAGCGTCGCCGGACAGGGGGGCTTATACAATGAGCAGTTCTTC. Translated, it gives CSVAGQGGLYNEQFF. V usage is TRBV29-1 and J usage is TRBJ2-1, with TRBD1 identical over 10 bases. J gave up 4 bases and V 6 bases, and 9 bases lay outside the gene matches. CDR3 length equals 15 residues. CDR1 SQVTM and CDR2 ANQGSEA come from the germline V gene.

This clonotype was found many times. This sequence joins TRBV2 and TRBJ2-5; no clear D. V was clipped by 5 bases and J by 9 bases, with 16 bases between them. This CDR3 has 13 residues. Germline V CDR1 and CDR2: SNHLY, FYNNEI. DNA for the CDR3: TGTGCCAGCAGTAAAGACGCTTATGGGGCCCAGTACTTC. Its translation: CASSKDAYGAQYF.

The chain employs TRBV7-2 and TRBJ2-3; D may be TRBD2 (6 bases). V gave up 2 bases and J gave up 0 bases, with 12 bases separating them. Germline loops: CDR1 SGHTA, CDR2 FQGNSA. The CDR3 runs to 16 residues. CDR3 in DNA: TGTGCCAGCAGCTTATTGGCCGGGACTAGCACAGATACGCAGTATTTT. Residues: CASSLLAGTSTDTQYF.

This clonotype has a count of ten or more. The rearrangement links TRBV20-1 to TRBJ2-7; TRBD2 might be the D (5 bases). This CDR3 is built from 13 residues. Germline CDR1 and CDR2: DFQATT and SNEGSKA (reference sequence). Trimming cost V 3 bases and J 6 bases, with 15 bases left between them. CDR3 DNA: TGCAGTGCTAGTTACCGGGGTTTGGTCGAGCAGTACTTC. Translating it yields CSASYRGLVEQYF.

In regard to this clonotype: This clone may be a read error of a much larger clone one base away. The chain recombines TRBV4-1 with TRBJ2-7; 10 bases are shared with TRBD1. The CDR3 runs 16 residues. The V segment lost 3 bases and the J segment 5 bases; nucleotides outside the gene matches: 10. The germline V gene has CDR1 MGHRA and CDR2 YSYEKL. CDR3 DNA sequence: TGCGCCAGCAGCCAGGGGCGACAGGGGGCTAAGGACGAGCAGTACTTC. It specifies CASSQGRQGAKDEQYF.

This clonotype was detected only a few times. The genes are TRBV29-1 and TRBJ2-1; D is unclear. CDR1 SQVTM and CDR2 ANQGSEA come from the germline V gene. The CDR3 contains 12 residues. V shed 8 bases and J shed 5 bases, with 13 bases lying between them. The chain's CDR3 is CSTVESHNEQFF. The CDR3 DNA reads as TGCAGCACTGTAGAGAGCCACAATGAGCAGTTCTTC.

The V gene is TRBV2, the J gene TRBJ2-7; possible D gene TRBD2, 6 bases. From germline, CDR1 is SNHLY and CDR2 FYNNEI. Trimming stripped 8 bases from V and 3 bases from J, with 17 bases between. The CDR3 is 14 amino acids. The CDR3 DNA is TGTGCCAGCCTTTTAGGAGGGAGAGGCTACGAGCAGTACTTC. Amino acid sequence: CASLLGGRGYEQYF.

Concerning this clonotype: A read error may explain this, as a much larger clone is one base away. This chain links TRBV7-9 with TRBJ2-3; D unclear. The CDR3 has 12 residues. The germline CDR1 and CDR2 sequences are SEHNR and FQNEAQ (reference sequence). CDR3 bases: TGTGCCAGCAGCTTAGATGCAGATACGCGGTATTTT. Its protein product is CASSLDADTRYF.

V is TRBV10-3 and J is TRBJ2-3, with 7 bases matching TRBD2. The junction had 9 bases not matched to a gene; V was cut back by 10 bases and J by 2 bases. Germline V gene lookup returns CDR1 ENHRY and CDR2 SYGVKD. The CDR3 runs to 14 residues. The CDR3: CATQRLADTDTQYF. The CDR3 DNA reads TGTGCCACCCAGAGACTAGCAGACACAGATACGCAGTATTTT.

The chain has TRBV7-2 and TRBJ2-1; D unresolved. Trimming took off 1 base at V and 5 bases at J, with 9 bases between the two ends. The CDR3 covers 14 residues. The germline CDR1 and CDR2 sequences are SGHTA and FQGNSA. CDR3 loop: CASSLVRANNEQFF. As DNA, the CDR3 is TGTGCCAGCAGCTTAGTCAGAGCGAACAATGAGCAGTTCTTC.

The chain employs TRBV20-1 and TRBJ1-2; 7 bases line up with TRBD1. This CDR3 has 14 amino acids. Germline-derived CDR1 and CDR2 are DFQATT and SNEGSKA (reference sequence). This CDR3 reads CSDDRQGGNYGYTF. The CDR3 DNA reads as TGCAGCGACGACCGACAGGGTGGTAACTATGGCTACACCTTC.

This rearrangement joins TRBV27 to TRBJ2-6; 10 nucleotides line up with TRBD2. The V segment lost 7 bases and the J segment 0 bases; nucleotides outside the gene matches: 6. The CDR3 covers 17 residues. Germline CDR1 MNHEY, CDR2 SMNVEV (reference sequence). The CDR3 protein is CASTRTSGVSGANVLTF. The CDR3 DNA reads as TGTGCCAGCACCCGGACTAGCGGAGTCTCTGGGGCCAACGTCCTGACTTTC. The full variable domain, completed using reference TRBV27 and TRBJ2-6, is EAQVTQNPRYLITVTGKKLTVTCSQNMNHEYMSWYRQDPGLGLRQIYYSMNVEVTDKGDVPEGYKVSRKEKRNFPLILESPSPNQTSLYFCASTRTSGVSGANVLTFGAGSRLTVL.

In the case of this clonotype: A much larger clone is a single base away; this may be a read error. The CDR3 DNA is TGTACCAGCAGCTTAATGGGGCAGCCCCAGCATTTT. It is translated as CTSSLMGQPQHF. V and J are TRBV7-2 and TRBJ1-5; D call uncertain. Trimming took off 2 bases at V and 7 bases at J, with 6 bases between the two ends. The CDR3 length is 12 residues. Germline V gives CDR1 SGHTA, CDR2 FQGNSA.

This chain's CDR3 is CASSPANGRPNNYGYTF. CDR3 nucleotides: TGCGCCAGCAGCCCGGCCAACGGACGCCCCAATAACTATGGCTACACCTTC. The chain recombines TRBV4-3 with TRBJ1-2, with D unresolved. The CDR3 runs 17 residues. The V gene lost 4 bases and the J gene lost 1 base, with 19 bases spanning the gap. Germline CDR1 reads LGHNA; CDR2 reads YSLEER.

The V call is TRBV5-1, the J call TRBJ1-2, with D tentatively TRBD1 (6 bases). The CDR3 length is 13 residues. Trimming removed 9 bases at V and 3 bases at J, with 15 bases between. The V gene's germline CDR1 is SGHRS and CDR2 YFSETQ. CDR3 nucleotides: TGCGCCACCGGTACAGGGTACGACTATGGCTACACCTTC. Residues: CATGTGYDYGYTF.